These 25 T cell receptor beta chains came from one sample sequenced in a study of identical twins. A single record per CDR3 protein comes from TCRdb applying MiXCR to the 5' RACE reads. The profile shows just under 650,000 distinct CDR3 sequences, 7.1% of them singletons. These data were likewise used in another study, on yellow fever vaccine responses in identical twins.

Sample: PBMCs. These receptors were taken from a woman between 18 and 30 years old in good health.

This clonotype was recorded once. This chain links TRBV5-5 with TRBJ2-7; 9 bases line up with TRBD1. Germline loops: CDR1 SGHKS, CDR2 YYEKEE (reference sequence). The V and J ends lost 3 bases and 5 bases, in that order; junction bases with no gene match: 3. The CDR3 runs to 13 residues. The CDR3 loop is CASSSGTGNEQYF. CDR3 in DNA: TGTGCCAGCAGCTCTGGGACAGGGAACGAGCAGTACTTC.

This clonotype was counted many times. The chain carries TRBV12-3 or TRBV12-4 and TRBJ2-7; TRBD1 matches 8 bases. V shed 5 bases and J 3 bases; nucleotides not matched to a gene: 12. The CDR3 has 16 residues. The CDR3: CASSPERTGTFYEQYF. The CDR3 DNA follows: TGTGCCAGCAGTCCGGAGCGGACAGGGACTTTCTACGAGCAGTACTTC.

This clonotype was counted a few times. This chain joins TRBV5-5 and TRBJ2-5; D is unresolved. Germline CDR1 is SGHKS and CDR2 is YYEKEE (reference sequence). Trimming stripped 2 bases from V and 0 bases from J, with 5 bases between. The CDR3 sequence is 13 residues long. The CDR3 sequence: CASSFKYQETQYF. In DNA, the CDR3 is TGTGCCAGCAGCTTTAAGTACCAAGAGACCCAGTACTTC.

The V call is TRBV4-1, the J call TRBJ2-5, with a tentative D call TRBD2 (6 bases). CDR3 length: 15 amino acids. V shed 0 bases and J shed 4 bases, with 12 bases lying between them. Germline CDR1 and CDR2: MGHRA and YSYEKL. CDR3 DNA: TGCGCCAGCAGCCAAGATCGGGTGGGGGGAGAGACCCAGTACTTC. Protein product: CASSQDRVGGETQYF.

This clonotype occurred many times. This chain connects TRBV5-1 to TRBJ2-1; TRBD2 matches 7 bases. V shed 4 bases and J 8 bases; nucleotides not matched to a gene: 6. The germline gives CDR1 SGHRS, CDR2 YFSETQ. CDR3 size: 13 residues. CDR3 coding DNA: TGCGCCAGCAGCGAACCCGGGAGGTATGAGCAGTTCTTC. It encodes CASSEPGRYEQFF.

This clonotype was seen more than once but under ten times. V is TRBV7-9 and J is TRBJ1-1; D unresolved. Trimming stripped 0 bases from V and 0 bases from J, with 8 bases between. CDR1 and CDR2 (germline): SEHNR, FQNEAQ (reference sequence). The CDR3 covers 15 residues. CDR3 residues: CASSLAGSMNTEAFF. The CDR3, as DNA: TGTGCCAGCAGCTTAGCAGGGTCTATGAACACTGAAGCTTTCTTT.

This clonotype appeared a few times. The V call is TRBV13, the J call TRBJ1-4; D gene unclear. The CDR3 consists of 19 residues. Per the germline V gene, CDR1 is PRHDT and CDR2 is FYEKMQ (reference sequence). V dropped 5 bases and J dropped 8 bases, with 30 bases sitting between them. As DNA, the CDR3 is TGTGCCAGCAGCAGCAGAGCTCCTTATACGGATGGAAGGCAAGAAAAACTGTTTTTT. It encodes CASSSRAPYTDGRQEKLFF. Looking up the rest from reference TRBV13 and TRBJ1-4 gives the full variable domain: AAGVIQSPRHLIKEKRETATLKCYPIPRHDTVYWYQQGPGQDPQFLISFYEKMQSDKGSIPDRFSAQQFSDYHSELNMSSLELGDSALYFCASSSRAPYTDGRQEKLFFGSGTQLSVL.

This clonotype was recorded at least ten times. This rearrangement joins TRBV5-1 to TRBJ2-3; tentative D call: TRBD2 (5 bases). V was cut by 3 bases and J by 4 bases, with 9 bases left in between. CDR3 length equals 13 residues. Looked up from germline, CDR1 is SGHRS and CDR2 is YFSETQ. The CDR3 DNA follows: TGCGCCAGCAGCTCCCGGGGAGCAGATACGCAGTATTTT. This gives the protein CASSSRGADTQYF.

There are many counts of this clonotype. V usage is TRBV9 and J usage is TRBJ2-1, with 10 bases matching TRBD2. Germline values: CDR1 SGDLS, CDR2 YYNGEE. There are 17 residues in the CDR3. After removal of 3 bases from V and 3 bases from J, the junction contained 9 bases not matched to a gene. The CDR3 bases are TGTGCCAGCAGCGGGACTAGCGGAGGTACTCTCTACAATGAGCAGTTCTTC. Translating it yields CASSGTSGGTLYNEQFF. The whole variable domain, filled in from reference TRBV9 and TRBJ2-1, reads DSGVTQTPKHLITATGQRVTLRCSPRSGDLSVYWYQQSLDQGLQFLIQYYNGEERAKGNILERFSAQQFPDLHSELNLSSLELGDSALYFCASSGTSGGTLYNEQFFGPGTRLTVL.

This clonotype was counted a few times. This chain uses TRBV7-9 with TRBJ2-3, with TRBD1 matching over 8 bases. The trim removed 5 bases at V and 6 bases at J, leaving 10 bases unmatched. The CDR3 is 15 amino acids. Germline V CDR1 and CDR2: SEHNR, FQNEAQ (reference sequence). CDR3 residues: CASSLTGGSFDTQYF. Here the CDR3 DNA reads TGTGCCAGCAGCCTCACAGGGGGATCATTTGATACGCAGTATTTT.

The V call is TRBV2, the J call TRBJ1-6; 10 nucleotides align to TRBD1. The CDR3 extends over 14 amino acids. Germline V gene sequence: CDR1 SNHLY, CDR2 FYNNEI. Trimming removed 6 bases from V and 10 bases from J; junction bases left unmatched: 6. CDR3 DNA sequence: TGTGCCAGCAGCGAGGGACAGGGGCGGTCACCCCTCCACTTT. This sequence encodes CASSEGQGRSPLHF. The full variable domain, its missing parts supplied by reference TRBV2 and TRBJ1-6, is EPEVTQTPSHQVTQMGQEVILRCVPISNHLYFYWYRQILGQKVEFLVSFYNNEISEKSEIFDDQFSVERPDGSNFTLKIRSTKLEDSAMYFCASSEGQGRSPLHFGNGTRLTVT.

A few counts support this clonotype. This sequence joins TRBV6-4 and TRBJ1-1, with TRBD1 matching 9 bases. The length of the CDR3 is 15 residues. Germline lookup yields CDR1 MRHNA and CDR2 SNTAGT. V trimming: 5 bases; J trimming: 6 bases; junction bases outside the gene matches: 10. Written as DNA, the CDR3 is TGTGCCAGCAGTCCCGGGACAGGGTTCGGTCCTGAAGCTTTCTTT. Translation gives CASSPGTGFGPEAFF.

This clonotype was detected ten times or more. The V call is TRBV24-1, the J call TRBJ1-1; weak D call: TRBD1 (5 bases). This CDR3 comprises 12 residues. V lost 0 bases and J lost 10, with 8 bases in between. The germline V gene encodes CDR1 KGHDR and CDR2 SFDVKD. CDR3 loop: CATSDLGTAAFF. CDR3 nucleotides: TGTGCCACCAGTGATTTGGGGACGGCAGCTTTCTTT.

Concerning this clonotype: The DNA is omitted, as the CDR3 cannot be located on it reliably, and the CDR3 follows TCRdb's listing. This CDR3 is CASSFLQGTPGSCFF. The genes are TRBV7-8 and TRBJ2-2; the table's D call, TRBD1, has no DNA check behind it. The germline V gene encodes CDR1 SGHVS and CDR2 FQNEAQ. The CDR3 contains 15 residues when both ends are counted.

In its sample, this clonotype was seen a few times. Compared with germline, one end of the junction differs, possibly owing to a read error. V usage is TRBV4-1 and J usage is TRBJ2-7, with 10 bases aligning to TRBD1. The CDR3 has 13 amino acids. Germline loops: CDR1 MGHRA, CDR2 YSYEKL. The CDR3, as DNA: TGCGCCAGCAGCCAGGACCGGGACAGGGGAAGGAGCTTC. It specifies CASSQDRDRGRSF.

This clonotype has more than one count but fewer than ten. V usage is TRBV5-5 and J usage is TRBJ2-5; D is possibly TRBD1 or TRBD2 (5 bases each). V was clipped by 4 bases and J by 4 bases, with 20 bases between them. This CDR3 comprises 16 residues. Germline V gene data show CDR1 as SGHKS and CDR2 as YYEKEE (reference sequence). This chain's CDR3 is CASSQGRDRRGETQYF. As DNA, the CDR3 is TGTGCCAGCAGCCAAGGACGGGACCGCCGGGGAGAGACCCAGTACTTC.

Ten or more counts support this clonotype. CDR3 DNA: TGTGCCAGCAGACCAGGGGGCGACGGCTACGAGCAGTACGTC. It specifies CASRPGGDGYEQYV. The chain couples TRBV28 to TRBJ2-7; TRBD1 matches at 8 bases. V lost 6 bases to trimming and J lost 3 bases; unmatched junction nucleotides: 7. The CDR3 contains 14 residues. Germline values: CDR1 MDHEN, CDR2 SYDVKM.

This clonotype was seen ten or more times. V is TRBV6-1 and J is TRBJ1-5; D uncertain. Trimming took 2 bases from V and 7 from J, leaving 6 bases between them. This CDR3 comprises 12 residues. The germline gives CDR1 MNHNS, CDR2 SASEGT. The CDR3 region has the DNA TGTGCCAGCAGTGAACCGGGACAGCCCCAGCATTTT. Amino acid sequence: CASSEPGQPQHF.

Many counts were recorded for this clonotype. The rearrangement uses TRBV5-1 and TRBJ2-1; TRBD2 aligns across 11 bases. After removal of 4 bases from V and 8 bases from J, the junction contained 11 bases not matched to a gene. Germline V gives CDR1 SGHRS, CDR2 YFSETQ. The CDR3 has 16 amino acids. The CDR3 coding sequence is TGCGCCAGCAGCCTGAGGACTAGCGGGCTTAGTGATGAGCAGTTCTTC. It encodes CASSLRTSGLSDEQFF.

There are a few counts of this clonotype. The rearrangement joins TRBV20-1 to TRBJ2-5; D is undetermined. Germline CDR1 DFQATT, CDR2 SNEGSKA (reference sequence). The V gene lost 3 bases and the J gene lost 4 bases, with 18 bases spanning the gap. The CDR3 consists of 15 residues. CDR3 loop: CSARSGLVGPETQYF. Here the CDR3 DNA reads TGCAGTGCTAGGTCTGGCTTGGTAGGGCCAGAGACCCAGTACTTC.

This clonotype was recorded many times. The genes are TRBV6-5 and TRBJ2-1, with D unresolved. This CDR3 comprises 16 residues. The germline V and J ends were trimmed by 0 bases and 0 bases, with 9 bases remaining between them. Per the germline V gene, CDR1 is MNHEY and CDR2 is SVGAGI. In DNA form, the CDR3 reads TGTGCCAGCAGTTACTCAGGGCGAAACTCCTACAATGAGCAGTTCTTC. This sequence encodes CASSYSGRNSYNEQFF.

This clonotype was found many times. This chain links TRBV12-3 or TRBV12-4 with TRBJ2-3; tentatively, D is TRBD2 (7 bases). The V and J ends lost 5 bases and 4 bases respectively, with 19 bases between them. The CDR3 has 16 amino acids. The CDR3 region is CASSLWGGRVSDTQYF. DNA of the CDR3: TGTGCCAGCAGTCTGTGGGGGGGCCGAGTTTCAGATACGCAGTATTTT.

V usage is TRBV5-6 and J usage is TRBJ2-3, with TRBD2 identical over 10 bases. Trimming removed 4 bases from V and 2 bases from J; junction bases left unmatched: 4. Per germline, CDR1 SGHDT and CDR2 YYEEEE. The CDR3 sequence is 15 residues long. CDR3 in amino acids: CASSTLAGDTDTQYF. In DNA, the CDR3 is TGTGCCAGCAGCACCCTAGCGGGAGACACAGATACGCAGTATTTT.

Many counts were recorded for this clonotype. The chain combines TRBV29-1 with TRBJ2-1; the D call may be TRBD1 or TRBD2 (5 bases each). The length of the CDR3 is 12 residues. V was shortened by 1 base and J by 7 bases, with 8 bases between the two germline ends. Per germline, CDR1 SQVTM and CDR2 ANQGSEA. The CDR3 coding sequence is TGCAGCGTTGAAGGGGGCGGGAATGAGCAGTTCTTC. Translating it yields CSVEGGGNEQFF.

The genes are TRBV7-9 and TRBJ2-2; possibly TRBD1 for D (6 bases). Germline V gene lookup returns CDR1 SEHNR and CDR2 FQNEAQ (reference sequence). The CDR3 is 15 residues long. V shed 6 bases and J shed 6 bases, with 17 bases lying between them. CDR3 sequence reads: CASRPGVPVSGELFF. The CDR3 DNA reads TGTGCCAGCAGACCAGGGGTACCAGTTTCCGGGGAGCTGTTTTTT.